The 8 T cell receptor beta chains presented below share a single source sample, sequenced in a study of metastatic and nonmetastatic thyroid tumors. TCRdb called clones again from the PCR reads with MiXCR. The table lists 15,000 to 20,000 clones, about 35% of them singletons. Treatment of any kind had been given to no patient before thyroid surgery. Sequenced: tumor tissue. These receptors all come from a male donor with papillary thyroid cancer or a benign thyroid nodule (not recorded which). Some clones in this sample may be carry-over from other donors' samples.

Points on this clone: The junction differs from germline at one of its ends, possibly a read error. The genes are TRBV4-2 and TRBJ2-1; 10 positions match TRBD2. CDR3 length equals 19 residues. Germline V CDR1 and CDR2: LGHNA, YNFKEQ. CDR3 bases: TGTGCCAGCAGCCTGCACTCCGGACTAGCGGTAGACCTCTACAATGTGCAGTTCTTC. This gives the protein CASSLHSGLAVDLYNVQFF.

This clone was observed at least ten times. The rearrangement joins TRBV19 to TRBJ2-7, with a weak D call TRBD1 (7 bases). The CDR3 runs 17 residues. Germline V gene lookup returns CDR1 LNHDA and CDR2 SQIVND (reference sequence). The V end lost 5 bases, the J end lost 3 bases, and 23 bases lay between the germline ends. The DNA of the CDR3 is TGTGCCAGTAGTCTCAGGGGGTTGCGGGGACAAAACTACGAGCAGTACTTC. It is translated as CASSLRGLRGQNYEQYF.

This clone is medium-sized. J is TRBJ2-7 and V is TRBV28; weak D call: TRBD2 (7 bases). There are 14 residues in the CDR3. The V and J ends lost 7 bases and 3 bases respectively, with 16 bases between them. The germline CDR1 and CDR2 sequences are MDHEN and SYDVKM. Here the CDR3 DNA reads TGTGCCAGCAAATTTAGGGGGAGGGTCTACGAGCAGTACTTC. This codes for CASKFRGRVYEQYF.

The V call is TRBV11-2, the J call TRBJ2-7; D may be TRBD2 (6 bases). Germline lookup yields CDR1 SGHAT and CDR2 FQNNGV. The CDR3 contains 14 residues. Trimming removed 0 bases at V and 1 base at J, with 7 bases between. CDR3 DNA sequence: TGTGCCAGCAGCTTAGAAAGCGGGTCCTACGAGCAGTACTTC. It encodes CASSLESGSYEQYF.

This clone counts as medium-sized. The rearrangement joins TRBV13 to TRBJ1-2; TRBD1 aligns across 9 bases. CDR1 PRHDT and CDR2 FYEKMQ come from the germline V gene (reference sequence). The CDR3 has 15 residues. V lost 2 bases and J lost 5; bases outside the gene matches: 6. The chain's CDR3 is CASSLRKTGGYGYTF. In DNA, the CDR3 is TGTGCCAGCAGCTTACGGAAGACAGGGGGATATGGCTACACCTTC.

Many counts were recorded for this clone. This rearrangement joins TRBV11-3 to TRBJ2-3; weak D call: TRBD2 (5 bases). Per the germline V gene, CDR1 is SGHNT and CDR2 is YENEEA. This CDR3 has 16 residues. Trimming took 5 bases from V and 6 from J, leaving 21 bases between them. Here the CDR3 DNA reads TGTGCCAGCAGCCGGAGGACCGTCGGCCGACCGGATACGCAGTATTTT. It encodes CASSRRTVGRPDTQYF.

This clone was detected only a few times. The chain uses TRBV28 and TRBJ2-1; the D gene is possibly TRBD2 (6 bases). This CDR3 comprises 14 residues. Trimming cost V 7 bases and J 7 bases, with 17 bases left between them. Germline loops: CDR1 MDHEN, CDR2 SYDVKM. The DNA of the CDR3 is TGTGCCAGCATTTCGGCGGCGGAGGGAAATGAGCAGTTCTTC. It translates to CASISAAEGNEQFF.

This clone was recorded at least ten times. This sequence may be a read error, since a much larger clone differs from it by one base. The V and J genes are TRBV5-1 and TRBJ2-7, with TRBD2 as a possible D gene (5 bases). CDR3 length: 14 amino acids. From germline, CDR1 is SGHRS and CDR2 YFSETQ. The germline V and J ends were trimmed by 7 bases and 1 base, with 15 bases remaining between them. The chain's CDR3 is CASGLTGSSYEQYF. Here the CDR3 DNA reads TGCGCCAGCGGCCTAACGGGGTCGTCCTACGAGCAGTACTTC.